Listed below are T cell receptor beta chains from one sample, sequenced in a study of T cell responses to AZD1222 COVID-19 vaccine. Generated by immunoSEQ multiplex PCR, the TCRdb table keeps only in-frame clones and is missing some. The data contain tens of thousands of clones, around 80% of them seen just once; the ten biggest clones take up roughly an eighth. This specimen was peripheral blood, taken 28 days after the second AZD1222 dose. The receptors originated from an adult who received the AZD1222 COVID-19 vaccine. CDR3s include the opening cysteine and the closing phenylalanine or tryptophan. The D gene is left open where the match is weak. Expanded clones are given a class, and other clones once, few, many or no size at all.

NA	TRBJ1-2	TRBV2	TRBD1	TGTGCCAGCAGTGCGGAGGGGGCATCTGGCTACACCTTC	CASSAEGASGYTF
NA	TRBJ2-7	TRBV2	TRBD1	TGTGCCAGCAGTTCGACAGGGGTCGTCTGGGAGCAGTACTTC	CASSSTGVVWEQYF
NA	TRBJ2-3	TRBV18	NA	TGTGCCAGCTCACCCCAGGGTGTCGTGACAGATACGCAGTATTTT	CASSPQGVVTDTQYF
once	TRBJ2-3	TRBV12-5	NA	TGTGCTAGTGTTATTGGGGGAGATACGCAGTATTTT	CASVIGGDTQYF
NA	TRBJ2-5	TRBV7-9	TRBD1	TGTGCCAGCAGCTTAGGACAGGGGGGGATGGAGACCCAGTACTTC	CASSLGQGGMETQYF
NA	TRBJ1-5	TRBV7-5	NA	TGTGCCAGAAGCCCAGGGACAGGGGGCAGACAGCCCCAGCATTTT	CARSPGTGGRQPQHF
NA	TRBJ1-5	TRBV7-9	TRBD1	TGTGCCAGCAGTCCGGGACAGGGGTTCGTCCAGCCCCAGCATTTT	CASSPGQGFVQPQHF
few	TRBJ1-2	TRBV18	NA	TGTGCCAGCTCACCACCGGGGGTCTCCTATGGCTACACCTTC	CASSPPGVSYGYTF
NA	TRBJ2-3	TRBV5-1	NA	TGCGCCAGCAGCCGGCGAGGGTTGGGTGACCCCACAGATACGCAGTATTTT	CASSRRGLGDPTDTQYF
few	TRBJ2-2	TRBV19	TRBD2	TGTGCCAGTAGTATATCCGGGACTAAAAGCTTCCGGGAGCTGTTTTTT	CASSISGTKSFRELFF
NA	TRBJ1-1	TRBV12-5	NA	TGTGCTAGTGGCCTTGGCGGGGCCATAGGGGGCACTGAAGCTTTCTTT	CASGLGGAIGGTEAFF
once	TRBJ2-7	TRBV27	NA	TGTGCCAGCAGTTCGGGGGACAGCCCCCACGAGCAGTACTTC	CASSSGDSPHEQYF
NA	TRBJ2-1	TRBV11-2	TRBD1	TGTGCCAGCAGCTTAGTAGGGACAGGGGTCTCTGAGCAGTTCTTC	CASSLVGTGVSEQFF